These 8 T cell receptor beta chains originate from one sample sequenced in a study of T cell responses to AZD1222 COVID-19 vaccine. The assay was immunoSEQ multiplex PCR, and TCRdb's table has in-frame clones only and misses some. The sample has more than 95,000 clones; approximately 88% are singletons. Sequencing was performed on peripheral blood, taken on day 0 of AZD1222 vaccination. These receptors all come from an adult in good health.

CDR3 protein: CASSLMKQGNTEAFF. CDR3 in DNA: TGTGCCAGCAGCTTGATGAAACAGGGAAACACTGAAGCTTTCTTT. The V gene is TRBV5-4, the J gene TRBJ1-1, with a weak D call TRBD1 (6 bases). V lost 1 base, J lost 2 bases, and 12 bases lay in between. Germline lookup yields CDR1 SGHNT and CDR2 YYREEE (reference sequence). The CDR3 spans 15 residues.

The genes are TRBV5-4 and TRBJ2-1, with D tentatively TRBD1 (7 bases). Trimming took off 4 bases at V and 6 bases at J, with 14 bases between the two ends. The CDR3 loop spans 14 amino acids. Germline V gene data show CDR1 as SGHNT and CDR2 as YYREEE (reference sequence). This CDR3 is CASSPYRGGNEQFF. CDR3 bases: TGTGCCAGCAGCCCCTACAGGGGAGGCAATGAGCAGTTCTTC.

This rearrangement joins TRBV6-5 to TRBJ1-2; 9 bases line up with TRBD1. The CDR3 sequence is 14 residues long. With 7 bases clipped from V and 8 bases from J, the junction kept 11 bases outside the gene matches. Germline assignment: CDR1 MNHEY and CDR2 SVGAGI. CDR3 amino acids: CASTPTTGGVGYTF. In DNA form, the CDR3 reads TGTGCCAGCACGCCGACTACAGGGGGCGTCGGCTACACCTTC.

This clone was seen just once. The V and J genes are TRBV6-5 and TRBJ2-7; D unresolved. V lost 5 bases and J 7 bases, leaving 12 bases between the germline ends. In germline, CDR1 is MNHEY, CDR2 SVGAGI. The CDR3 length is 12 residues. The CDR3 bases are TGTGCCAGCAGTCTTTCCGGTGGGGAGCAGTACTTC. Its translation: CASSLSGGEQYF.

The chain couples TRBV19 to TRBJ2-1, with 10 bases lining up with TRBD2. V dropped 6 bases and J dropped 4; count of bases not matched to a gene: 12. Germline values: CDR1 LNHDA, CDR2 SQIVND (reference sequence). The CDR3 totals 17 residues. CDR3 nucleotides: TGTGCCAGTAGCTCACGGCCCTGGACTAGCGGTTACAATGAGCAGTTCTTC. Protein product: CASSSRPWTSGYNEQFF.

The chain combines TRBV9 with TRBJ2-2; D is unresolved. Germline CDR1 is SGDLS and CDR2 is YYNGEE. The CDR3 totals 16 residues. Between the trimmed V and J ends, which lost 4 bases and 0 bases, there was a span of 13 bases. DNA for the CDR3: TGTGCCAGCAGCCCCACTATGAGCTCGAACACCGGGGAGCTGTTTTTT. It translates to CASSPTMSSNTGELFF.

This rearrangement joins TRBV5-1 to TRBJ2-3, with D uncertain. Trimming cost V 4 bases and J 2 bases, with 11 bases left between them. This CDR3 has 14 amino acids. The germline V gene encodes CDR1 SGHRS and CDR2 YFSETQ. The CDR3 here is CASSRYDTTDTQYF. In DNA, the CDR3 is TGCGCCAGCAGCCGATACGACACCACAGATACGCAGTATTTT.

CDR3 region: CASSIQGNTEAFF. The CDR3 nucleotides read TGCGCCAGCAGCATACAGGGGAACACTGAAGCTTTCTTT. V usage is TRBV5-1 and J usage is TRBJ1-1; possible D gene TRBD1, 6 bases. Germline CDR1 SGHRS, CDR2 YFSETQ. V was clipped by 4 bases and J by 1 base, with 8 bases between them. The CDR3 has 13 residues.